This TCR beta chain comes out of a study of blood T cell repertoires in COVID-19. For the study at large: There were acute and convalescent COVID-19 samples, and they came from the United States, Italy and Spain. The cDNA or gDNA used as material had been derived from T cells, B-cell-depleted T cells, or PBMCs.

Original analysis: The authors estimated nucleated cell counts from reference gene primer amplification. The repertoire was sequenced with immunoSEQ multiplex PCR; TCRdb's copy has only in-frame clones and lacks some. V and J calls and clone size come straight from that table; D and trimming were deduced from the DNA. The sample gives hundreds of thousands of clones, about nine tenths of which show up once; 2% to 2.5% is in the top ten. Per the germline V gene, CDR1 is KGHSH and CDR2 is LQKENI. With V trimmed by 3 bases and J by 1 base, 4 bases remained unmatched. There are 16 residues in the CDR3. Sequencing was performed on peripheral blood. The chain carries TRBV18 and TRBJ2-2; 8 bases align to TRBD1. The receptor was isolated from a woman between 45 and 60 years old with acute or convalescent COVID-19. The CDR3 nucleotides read TGTGCCAGCTCACCCTGGACAGGGATGAACACCGGGGAGCTGTTTTTT. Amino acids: CASSPWTGMNTGELFF. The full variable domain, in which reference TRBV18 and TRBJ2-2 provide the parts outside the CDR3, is NAGVMQNPRHLVRRRGQEARLRCSPMKGHSHVYWYRQLPEEGLKFMVYLQKENIIDESGMPKERFSAEFPKEGPSILRIQQVVRGDSAAYFCASSPWTGMNTGELFFGEGSRLTVL.